The clone carrying this TCR beta chain was seen a few times. What it binds is not known. The data were taken from a study of beta chain features in type 1 diabetes. Study observations and caveats: In all four CD4+ subsets, TCRB CDR3 length was significantly, moderately reduced in type 1 diabetes.

The whole isolated RNA underwent reverse transcription, so sequencing captured expressed TCRB transcripts. Method: immunoSEQ multiplex PCR; TCRdb's copy keeps in-frame clones and lacks some. The sample holds 600,000 or so clones, around an eighth seen once. Material for sequencing was naive CD4+ T cells from blood. The origin of this receptor is a man aged 30 to 39 with type 1 diabetes.

DNA of the CDR3: TGTGCCAGCTCCCTGAGAGGACCCAGTGAGACCCAGTACTTC. It encodes CASSLRGPSETQYF. The chain joins TRBV28 to TRBJ2-5; D remains ambiguous. Germline CDR1 and CDR2: MDHEN and SYDVKM. The length of the CDR3 is 14 residues. Deletions cut 8 bases from V and 5 bases from J, with 18 bases between.